A selection of T cell receptor beta chains follows, all from one sample in a study of a mutant IDH1 vaccine in newly diagnosed glioma. Sequencing was performed with immunoSEQ multiplex PCR; in TCRdb, only in-frame clones are kept and a portion is missing. The table lists roughly 110,000 clones, 85% to 90% of them singletons. No cognate antigen is known for these TCRs. Here the sequenced sample was PBMCs, taken from a glioma patient whose treatment included an IDH1 peptide vaccine. The receptor source for this set is a woman in her 50s with glioma. Each CDR3 is given without its conserved first and last residue.

V	length	J	CDR3
TRBV6-1	13	TRBJ2-5	ASSEGLLRWETQY
TRBV4-1	15	TRBJ1-2	ASSQGLRGRGNYGYT
TRBV28	16	TRBJ2-3	ASTVGGSGTTPRDTQY
TRBV7-2	12	TRBJ2-1	ASSLREVVNEQF
TRBV23-1	11	TRBJ2-4	ASSREYKNIQY
TRBV4-1	13	TRBJ1-1	ASSRGQGARTEAF
TRBV5-1	16	TRBJ2-3	ASSPSLLGQREADTQY
TRBV6-6	13	TRBJ2-7	ASSYLLALSYEQY
TRBV28	12	TRBJ1-2	ASSPHEGAGGYT
TRBV7-8	14	TRBJ1-2	ASSSDRGLGPYGYT
TRBV5-1	11	TRBJ1-1	ASSLVTGGEAF
TRBV27	13	TRBJ1-1	ASSLSGAAHTEAF
TRBV27	10	TRBJ1-6	ASSPDNSPLH
TRBV28	13	TRBJ2-1	ASSLSSAGPQEQF
TRBV7-2	14	TRBJ2-1	ASSLISLAAYNEQF
TRBV11-3	13	TRBJ1-4	ASSLGGGAVGKLF
TRBV5-6	14	TRBJ2-5	ASSPGLAVTQETQY
TRBV7-8	13	TRBJ2-7	ASSSGLAGDREQY
TRBV5-3	13	TRBJ2-7	ARSLGLAVSYEQY
TRBV5-4	14	TRBJ2-5	ASSFPQGAGVETQY
TRBV2	11	TRBJ2-1	ATQRASYNEQF
TRBV5-6	12	TRBJ2-5	ASTEIGDQETQY
TRBV5-1	12	TRBJ1-4	ASSLAVQGEKLF
TRBV9	13	TRBJ1-1	ASSGSVGSQSEAF
TRBV7-2	11	TRBJ1-2	ASSLGTDRGYT
TRBV6-5	12	TRBJ1-5	ASSYSGAGQPQH
TRBV5-1	10	TRBJ2-5	ASSPPQETQY
TRBV2	10	TRBJ1-1	ASSRSAPEAF
TRBV11-1	13	TRBJ2-1	ASTLGLLYYNEQF
TRBV15	14	TRBJ2-3	ATSGVLAGGLDTQY
TRBV7-8	12	TRBJ1-1	ASSSQGGNTEAF
TRBV7-3	13	TRBJ2-7	ASSQAGQGPYEQY
TRBV27	14	TRBJ2-7	ASSLKGSYPTYEQY
TRBV2	13	TRBJ2-7	ASSESGGTHYEQY
TRBV2	13	TRBJ2-1	ASSLGGYSYNEQF
TRBV19	11	TRBJ1-1	ASSIGSLTEAF
TRBV9	13	TRBJ2-4	ASSVGQTGLNIQY
TRBV6-1	17	TRBJ2-5	ASSDPRTSGGLFQETQY
TRBV29-1	14	TRBJ2-3	SVDQIETGFLDTQY
TRBV7-9	12	TRBJ2-7	ASSEVGGFVEQY
TRBV2	14	TRBJ2-1	ASSPRPTHDYNEQF
TRBV6-6	12	TRBJ2-7	ASSSWEGLNEQY
TRBV18	12	TRBJ2-5	ASSPPTGRETQY
TRBV28	10	TRBJ2-1	ASSLRVNEQF
TRBV7-8	12	TRBJ1-1	ASSRDRARAEAF
TRBV6-5	12	TRBJ2-1	ASIDRGAGNEQF
TRBV7-9	13	TRBJ2-3	ASSLSDASTDTQY
TRBV7-9	13	TRBJ1-2	ASSLVGINSEGYT
TRBV9	8	TRBJ1-2	ASGGNGYT
TRBV28	14	TRBJ2-2	ASSPRTGENTGELF
TRBV18	11	-	ASSEGQGYEQY